The 18 T cell receptor beta chains in this list originate from one sample, sequenced in a study of PD-1 blockade in classical Hodgkin lymphoma. Measured with immunoSEQ multiplex PCR; TCRdb has only the in-frame clones, and not every one. The profile shows roughly 30,000 clones, approximately 82% of them singletons. Each patient's relapse followed autologous stem cell transplantation, and brentuximab vedotin exposure varied. This material consisted of peripheral blood mononuclear cells (PBMCs), taken before the second cycle of nivolumab. The receptors stem from a human donor with classical Hodgkin lymphoma.

This chain joins TRBV6-6 and TRBJ2-3, with 7 bases aligning to TRBD2. This CDR3 comprises 15 residues. From germline, CDR1 is MNHNY and CDR2 SVGAGI (reference sequence). Losses at the gene ends were 10 bases for V and 1 base for J; bases not matched to a gene: 11. CDR3 in amino acids: CATLGAGVGTDTQYF. CDR3 sequence (DNA): TGTGCCACGCTAGGTGCGGGAGTAGGCACAGATACGCAGTATTTT.

The V and J genes are TRBV2 and TRBJ2-7; 7 nucleotides align to TRBD1. Germline V gene data show CDR1 as SNHLY and CDR2 as FYNNEI. The CDR3 has 11 residues. V trimming: 2 bases; J trimming: 10 bases; junction bases outside the gene matches: 2. The CDR3 protein is CASSEWDRQYF. CDR3 bases: TGTGCCAGCAGTGAATGGGACAGACAGTACTTC.

The CDR3 DNA sequence: TGCAGCGTTGGCAGTCCGAACACCGGGGAGCTGTTTTTT. Translation: CSVGSPNTGELFF. The chain uses TRBV29-1 and TRBJ2-2; D unclear. With 4 bases removed from V and 0 bases from J, the gap between germline ends came to 6 bases. The CDR3 extends over 13 amino acids. Germline CDR1 SQVTM, CDR2 ANQGSEA.

The chain is built from TRBV7-9 and TRBJ2-7; D unclear. CDR3 size: 11 residues. The V gene's germline CDR1 is SEHNR and CDR2 FQNEAQ (reference sequence). The V and J ends lost 5 bases and 6 bases respectively, with 8 bases between them. As DNA, the CDR3 is TGTGCCAGCAGCAAGGGCGGCGAGCAGTACGTC. Its protein product is CASSKGGEQYV.

The rearrangement uses TRBV7-9 and TRBJ1-4; 12 positions match TRBD1. From germline, CDR1 is SEHNR and CDR2 FQNEAQ (reference sequence). V shed 5 bases and J 3 bases; nucleotides not matched to a gene: 7. The CDR3 totals 17 residues. The CDR3, as DNA: TGTGCCAGCAGCCCTCGGGACAGGGGGCTAGCTAATGAAAAACTGTTTTTT. This gives the protein CASSPRDRGLANEKLFF.

With respect to this clone: At the DNA level, this CDR3 is encoded by other sequences in the same sample as well. V and J are TRBV7-2 and TRBJ1-2, with 7 bases aligning to TRBD1. Germline V lookup: CDR1 SGHTA, CDR2 FQGNSA. The trim removed 3 bases at V and 2 bases at J, leaving 0 bases unmatched. This CDR3 spans 13 amino acids. The chain's CDR3 is CASSLGQNYGYTF. CDR3 DNA sequence: TGTGCCAGCAGCTTGGGACAGAACTATGGCTACACCTTC.

V is TRBV7-8 and J is TRBJ2-3; D is undetermined. The CDR3 extends over 13 amino acids. V lost 1 base, J lost 4 bases, and 6 bases lay in between. Germline V gene data show CDR1 as SGHVS and CDR2 as FQNEAQ. This CDR3 reads CASSLVRPDTQYF. The CDR3, as DNA: TGTGCCAGCAGCTTAGTCCGCCCAGATACGCAGTATTTT.

This chain connects TRBV4-1 to TRBJ1-2; D is ambiguous. V was trimmed by 4 bases and J by 2 bases, leaving 20 bases between them. This CDR3 spans 17 amino acids. Germline V gives CDR1 MGHRA, CDR2 YSYEKL. The CDR3 reads CASSLLHNIPANYGYTF. For the CDR3, the DNA is TGCGCCAGCAGCCTACTACACAACATCCCGGCGAACTATGGCTACACCTTC.

The chain carries TRBV4-1 and TRBJ2-3; D unclear. In germline, CDR1 is MGHRA, CDR2 YSYEKL. V gave up 2 bases and J gave up 0 bases, with 18 bases separating them. The CDR3 covers 18 residues. The CDR3 bases are TGCGCCAGCAGCCAATGGCTATCAACGCTCTCTAGCACAGATACGCAGTATTTT. Translation gives CASSQWLSTLSSTDTQYF.

The rearrangement links TRBV10-2 to TRBJ2-7; TRBD1 matches 10 bases. This CDR3 region has 14 residues. Germline CDR1 is WSHSY and CDR2 is SAAADI. CDR3 loop: CASSDRGLSYEQYV. CDR3 sequence (DNA): TGCGCCAGTAGTGACAGGGGGCTCTCCTACGAGCAGTACGTC.

The rearrangement links TRBV7-6 to TRBJ1-2; D uncertain. V lost 4 bases, J lost 3 bases, and 9 bases lay in between. The germline V gene encodes CDR1 SGHVS and CDR2 FNYEAQ. The CDR3 contains 13 residues. The CDR3 nucleotides are TGTGCCAGCAGCTCTAACAGCTACTATGGCTACACCTTC. Translation gives CASSSNSYYGYTF.

On this clone itself: A much larger clone differs by one base, so this may be a read error. V gene TRBV6-5 combines with J gene TRBJ2-6, with D hard to call. V was pared by 2 bases and J by 0 bases, with 2 bases between. From germline, CDR1 is MNHEY and CDR2 SVGAGI. This CDR3 spans 14 amino acids. The CDR3 loop reads CASSYSSGANVLTF. The CDR3 DNA reads TGTGCCAGCAGTTACAGCTCTGGGGCCAACGTCCTGACTTTC.

The chain carries TRBV27 and TRBJ2-1; D perhaps matches TRBD2 (6 bases). Germline loops: CDR1 MNHEY, CDR2 SMNVEV (reference sequence). The V end lost 2 bases, the J end lost 5 bases, and 13 bases lay between the germline ends. The length of the CDR3 is 15 residues. For the CDR3, the DNA is TGTGCCAGCAGTTTAGGGCTAGCGCCGAACAATGAGCAGTTCTTC. Its translation is CASSLGLAPNNEQFF.

The chain combines TRBV5-4 with TRBJ1-2; no firm D call. The CDR3 contains 13 residues. Germline CDR1 is SGHNT and CDR2 is YYREEE (reference sequence). Trimming shortened V by 4 bases and J by 2 bases, and 9 bases separated the two germline ends. The CDR3 sequence: CASSRKVNYGYTF. The CDR3 coding sequence is TGTGCCAGCAGCCGCAAAGTGAACTATGGCTACACCTTC. Looking up the rest from reference TRBV5-4 and TRBJ1-2 gives the full variable domain: ETGVTQSPTHLIKTRGQQVTLRCSSQSGHNTVSWYQQALGQGPQFIFQYYREEENGRGNFPPRFSGLQFPNYSSELNVNALELDDSALYLCASSRKVNYGYTFGSGTRLTVV.

V and J are TRBV5-4 and TRBJ1-1; 8 bases agree with TRBD1. V shed 4 bases, J shed 6 bases, and the junction held 5 bases outside the gene matches. Germline V gene data show CDR1 as SGHNT and CDR2 as YYREEE (reference sequence). CDR3 size: 13 residues. In nucleotides, the CDR3 is TGTGCCAGCAGCGTCGACAGGGGTTCTGAAGCTTTCTTT. It translates to CASSVDRGSEAFF.

This rearrangement joins TRBV27 to TRBJ2-6; no definite D call. This CDR3 region has 19 residues. V was shortened by 3 bases and J by 4 bases, with 22 bases between the two germline ends. Germline V gives CDR1 MNHEY, CDR2 SMNVEV (reference sequence). For the CDR3, the DNA is TGTGCCAGCAGTTTCCTGAGGACGGGCGCTTACGCCGGGGCCAACGTCCTGACTTTC. Residues: CASSFLRTGAYAGANVLTF.

The chain recombines TRBV2 with TRBJ2-1; D is perhaps TRBD1 (6 bases). Between the trimmed V and J ends, which lost 4 bases and 9 bases, there was a span of 16 bases. The CDR3 totals 14 residues. CDR1 and CDR2 from the germline V gene are SNHLY and FYNNEI. In DNA form, the CDR3 reads TGTGCCAGCAGTGGGCGACAAACGACAGGTGAGCAGTTCTTC. Translation: CASSGRQTTGEQFF.

The chain combines TRBV29-1 with TRBJ2-1; TRBD2 aligns across 8 bases. The V and J ends lost 8 bases and 8 bases, in that order; junction bases with no gene match: 8. This CDR3 region has 12 residues. CDR1 SQVTM and CDR2 ANQGSEA come from the germline V gene. This CDR3 reads CSLMRTSHEQFF. CDR3 DNA: TGCAGCCTTATGAGGACTAGCCATGAGCAGTTCTTC.